Detailed here is one T cell receptor beta chain. Its target is not known. The sample belongs to a study of T cell repertoires in cytomegalovirus infection. The wider study: CMV infection together with matching HLA type was indicated by public TCR beta signatures.

TCRdb re-called the reads with MiXCR, one entry per CDR3 protein. The sample yields some 680,000 distinct CDR3 sequences, roughly a third seen once. The CDR3 extends over 15 amino acids. V dropped 5 bases and J dropped 8; count of bases not matched to a gene: 8. Looked up from germline, CDR1 is SGHNT and CDR2 is YENEEA. The study, taken as a whole, reports: HLA-C-restricted CMV-specific TCR beta clonotypes were dominant in the ex vivo response. Pooled public TCR beta family frequency picked out CMV carriers with the relevant HLA.

This chain uses TRBV11-3 with TRBJ2-1; TRBD2 aligns across 11 bases. Sequencing was carried out using PBMCs. The source of this sequence is a human donor in good health (CMV status not recorded). Some clones in this sample may be carry-over from other donors' samples. The CDR3 nucleotides read TGTGCCAGCAGCCTTACTAGCGGGAGTTCCGATGAGCAGTTCTTC. Its protein product is CASSLTSGSSDEQFF. The variable domain in full, with the rest retrieved from reference TRBV11-3 and TRBJ2-1, is EAGVVQSPRYKIIEKKQPVAFWCNPISGHNTLYWYLQNLGQGPELLIRYENEEAVDDSQLPKDRFSAERLKGVDSTLKIQPAELGDSAVYLCASSLTSGSSDEQFFGPGTRLTVL.